These 3 T cell receptor beta chains were sequenced from one sample in a study of blood T cell repertoires in COVID-19. Clones were sequenced by immunoSEQ multiplex PCR, and TCRdb holds only the in-frame ones, with some missing. The table has some 400,000 clones, approximately 90% seen once. Sequencing was performed on PBMCs or T cells enriched from blood (not recorded which). The receptors derive from a man aged 25 to 40 who had recovered from COVID-19.

V is TRBV29-1 and J is TRBJ1-5, with D tentatively TRBD1 (6 bases). This CDR3 contains 14 residues. The germline gives CDR1 SQVTM, CDR2 ANQGSEA. The ends were cut back, 4 bases at V and 9 bases at J, with 19 bases in the middle. The chain's CDR3 is CSVGSGAGQGPQHF. DNA of the CDR3: TGCAGCGTTGGATCAGGGGCAGGCCAGGGGCCCCAGCATTTT.

This rearrangement joins TRBV7-3 to TRBJ1-6; possibly TRBD1 for D (5 bases). The germline CDR1 and CDR2 sequences are SGHTA and FQGTGA. Deletions cut 5 bases from V and 10 bases from J, with 18 bases between. This CDR3 is built from 15 residues. The CDR3 sequence is CASSMTGGKGSPLHF. CDR3 sequence (DNA): TGTGCCAGCAGCATGACGGGGGGGAAGGGATCACCCCTCCACTTT.

V is TRBV29-1 and J is TRBJ1-1, with D possibly TRBD1 on 6 matching bases. Germline lookup yields CDR1 SQVTM and CDR2 ANQGSEA. The CDR3 is 14 residues long. Trimming removed 4 bases from V and 6 bases from J, with 18 bases in between. The CDR3 region is CSVVRTTGQPEAFF. CDR3 coding DNA: TGCAGCGTTGTCCGTACAACCGGACAGCCTGAAGCTTTCTTT.